The source of this T cell receptor (beta chain) is a study of blood T cell repertoires in COVID-19. Study overall: COVID-19 samples from acute and convalescent phases originated in the United States, Italy and Spain. PBMCs, B-cell-depleted T cells, or T cells were the source of the cDNA or gDNA that made up the material.

Germline lookup yields CDR1 SGHRS and CDR2 YFSETQ. CDR3 length: 15 residues. V lost 0 bases, J lost 0 bases, and 8 bases lay in between. In the source study's methods: Counts of nucleated cells, estimated from reference gene primer amplification, were obtained. Clones were sequenced by immunoSEQ multiplex PCR, and TCRdb holds only the in-frame ones, with some missing. Clone size and V and J calls were adopted from that table, with D and trimming inferred from the DNA. Of over 150,000 clones in the sample, roughly 83% were seen once. The sequencing input was peripheral blood. The source of this sequence is a man in his late teens or twenties with active or convalescent COVID-19. The V call is TRBV5-1, the J call TRBJ2-3; no reliable D call. Written as DNA, the CDR3 is TGCGCCAGCAGCTTGGATTCCGGTAGCACAGATACGCAGTATTTT. Residues: CASSLDSGSTDTQYF.